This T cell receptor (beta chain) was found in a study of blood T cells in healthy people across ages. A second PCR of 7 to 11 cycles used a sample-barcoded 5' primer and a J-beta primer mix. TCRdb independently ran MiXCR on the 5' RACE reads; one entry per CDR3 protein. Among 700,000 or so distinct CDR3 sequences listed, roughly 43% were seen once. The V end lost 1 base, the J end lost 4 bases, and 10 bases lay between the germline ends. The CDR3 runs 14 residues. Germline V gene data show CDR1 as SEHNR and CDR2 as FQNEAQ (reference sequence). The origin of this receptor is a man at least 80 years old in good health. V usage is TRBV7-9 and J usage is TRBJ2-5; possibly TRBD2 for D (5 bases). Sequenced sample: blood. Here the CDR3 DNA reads TGTGCCAGCAGCTTAGGAGGGAACGGAGAGACCCAGTACTTC. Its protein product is CASSLGGNGETQYF.